A single sample is the source of the 20 T cell receptor beta chains below, sequenced in a study of blood T cell repertoires in COVID-19. Some clones are missing from TCRdb's copy, which holds only in-frame ones; the method was immunoSEQ multiplex PCR. The sample consists of 220,000 or so clones, roughly 80% of them appearing once. Sequenced material: peripheral blood. The receptor source for this set is a woman aged 70-85 years with acute or convalescent COVID-19.

This clone has only a few counts. This sequence joins TRBV19 and TRBJ2-6, with TRBD1 identical over 8 bases. V dropped 5 bases and J dropped 2; count of bases not matched to a gene: 2. The CDR3 contains 15 residues. Germline CDR1 reads LNHDA; CDR2 reads SQIVND (reference sequence). The chain's CDR3 is CASSPGGPGANVLTF. The DNA of the CDR3 is TGTGCCAGTAGTCCAGGGGGCCCTGGGGCCAACGTCCTGACTTTC.

This chain joins TRBV30 and TRBJ1-2; maybe TRBD1 (5 bases). This CDR3 contains 14 residues. Germline loops: CDR1 GTSNPN, CDR2 SVGIG (reference sequence). The V gene lost 4 bases and the J gene lost 2 bases, with 14 bases spanning the gap. The CDR3 sequence is CAWTGDLGNYGYTF. DNA for the CDR3: TGTGCCTGGACGGGGGACCTGGGGAACTATGGCTACACCTTC. Filled out from reference TRBV30 and TRBJ1-2, the complete variable domain reads SQTIHQWPATLVQPVGSPLSLECTVEGTSNPNLYWYRQAAGRGLQLLFYSVGIGQISSEVPQNLSASRPQDRQFILSSKKLLLSDSGFYLCAWTGDLGNYGYTFGSGTRLTVV.

The rearrangement links TRBV5-1 to TRBJ2-1; no definite D call. V was clipped by 1 base and J by 3 bases, with 8 bases between them. Germline V gene lookup returns CDR1 SGHRS and CDR2 YFSETQ. There are 14 residues in the CDR3. The chain's CDR3 is CASSLMGSYNEQFF. The CDR3 DNA sequence: TGCGCCAGCAGCTTGATGGGCAGCTACAATGAGCAGTTCTTC.

The J gene is TRBJ2-1, the V gene TRBV9, with 12 bases aligning to TRBD2. From germline, CDR1 is SGDLS and CDR2 YYNGEE. The CDR3 extends over 14 amino acids. Trimming cost V 3 bases and J 7 bases; bases outside gene matches: 2. This chain's CDR3 is CASSATSGSNEQFF. The CDR3 DNA follows: TGTGCCAGCAGCGCGACTAGCGGGAGTAATGAGCAGTTCTTC.

This clone appeared a few times. The chain uses TRBV7-9 and TRBJ1-1, with a tentative D call TRBD1 (6 bases). Trimming took off 7 bases at V and 4 bases at J, with 13 bases between the two ends. CDR3 length: 13 residues. Germline V gene lookup returns CDR1 SEHNR and CDR2 FQNEAQ (reference sequence). The CDR3 sequence: CASNREGGTEAFF. The CDR3 coding sequence is TGTGCCAGCAACCGGGAGGGGGGCACTGAAGCTTTCTTT.

In the case of this clone: Distinct nucleotide sequences in the sample also encode this CDR3. The genes are TRBV5-4 and TRBJ2-7; perhaps TRBD2 as D (5 bases). Trimming left V 4 bases short and J 7 bases short, with 9 bases between. This CDR3 has 11 residues. Germline CDR1 reads SGHNT; CDR2 reads YYREEE (reference sequence). For the CDR3, the DNA is TGTGCCAGCAGCCTGGCGGGTGAGCAGTACTTC. Protein product: CASSLAGEQYF.

J is TRBJ1-5 and V is TRBV9, with D maybe TRBD1 (6 bases). Germline V CDR1 and CDR2: SGDLS, YYNGEE. The germline V and J ends were trimmed by 3 bases and 2 bases, with 12 bases remaining between them. The CDR3 runs 15 residues. DNA of the CDR3: TGTGCCAGCAGCGCGACGGACAGCGGCAATCAGCCCCAGCATTTT. Protein product: CASSATDSGNQPQHF.

The genes are TRBV6-1 and TRBJ1-6; D is undetermined. Germline loops: CDR1 MNHNS, CDR2 SASEGT. V lost 2 bases, J lost 4 bases, and 3 bases lay in between. The CDR3 totals 13 residues. The CDR3, as DNA: TGTGCCAGCAGTGAAATATATAATTCACCCCTCCACTTT. Residues: CASSEIYNSPLHF.

This chain joins TRBV19 and TRBJ1-5; 9 nucleotides match TRBD1. The V segment lost 3 bases and the J segment 3 bases; nucleotides outside the gene matches: 6. The germline gives CDR1 LNHDA, CDR2 SQIVND (reference sequence). CDR3 size: 16 residues. The CDR3 coding sequence is TGTGCCAGTAGTATCTACAGGGGGCAAGTCAATCAGCCCCAGCATTTT. It encodes CASSIYRGQVNQPQHF.

This chain connects TRBV5-1 to TRBJ1-5, with 7 bases matching TRBD1. Looked up from germline, CDR1 is SGHRS and CDR2 is YFSETQ. CDR3 length: 15 amino acids. V gave up 4 bases and J gave up 4 bases; unmatched junction bases: 8. The CDR3 region has the DNA TGCGCCAGCAGCCCCGGGACAGCTCTAAATCAGCCCCAGCATTTT. Its translation is CASSPGTALNQPQHF. Complete variable domain (other parts from reference TRBV5-1 and TRBJ1-5): KAGVTQTPRYLIKTRGQQVTLSCSPISGHRSVSWYQQTPGQGLQFLFEYFSETQRNKGNFPGRFSGRQFSNSRSEMNVSTLELGDSALYLCASSPGTALNQPQHFGDGTRLSIL.

J is TRBJ2-1 and V is TRBV19; 7 nucleotides align to TRBD2. The CDR3 contains 16 residues. V shed 8 bases, J shed 4 bases, and the junction held 14 bases outside the gene matches. Germline CDR1 and CDR2: LNHDA and SQIVND (reference sequence). The CDR3 spells CASQRTGTSEYNEQFF. CDR3 coding DNA: TGTGCCAGTCAGAGAACGGGAACTAGCGAATACAATGAGCAGTTCTTC.

V usage is TRBV2 and J usage is TRBJ1-6, with D tentatively TRBD1 (5 bases). CDR1 is SNHLY, CDR2 FYNNEI, per germline. V was cut by 4 bases and J by 8 bases, with 18 bases left in between. CDR3 length: 16 amino acids. CDR3 sequence reads: CASSGRQLIFDSPLHF. CDR3 bases: TGTGCCAGCAGTGGGAGACAGCTCATTTTTGATTCACCCCTCCACTTT.

This clone appeared once. V and J are TRBV7-2 and TRBJ2-7; D possibly corresponds to TRBD1 (6 bases). CDR3 length: 15 amino acids. Germline loops: CDR1 SGHTA, CDR2 FQGNSA. V lost 5 bases and J lost 0, with 14 bases in between. CDR3 DNA: TGTGCCAGCAGCCTAACAGGGACCAACTCCTACGAGCAGTACTTC. Translating gives CASSLTGTNSYEQYF. Full variable domain (remainder filled in from reference TRBV7-2 and TRBJ2-7): GAGVSQSPSNKVTEKGKDVELRCDPISGHTALYWYRQSLGQGLEFLIYFQGNSAPDKSGLPSDRFSAERTGGSVSTLTIQRTQQEDSAVYLCASSLTGTNSYEQYFGPGTRLTVT.

As for this clone: The same CDR3 can be traced to other DNA sequences in this sample. The genes are TRBV7-9 and TRBJ2-7, with TRBD2 matching over 9 bases. The CDR3 runs 18 residues. V trimming: 5 bases; J trimming: 10 bases; junction bases outside the gene matches: 24. Germline V gene lookup returns CDR1 SEHNR and CDR2 FQNEAQ (reference sequence). CDR3 DNA: TGTGCCAGCAGCCCCACCCAGACTAGCGGCCTTTTACGTATTGAACAGTACTTC. This encodes CASSPTQTSGLLRIEQYF.

The rearrangement uses TRBV5-6 and TRBJ2-1; D is perhaps TRBD2 (5 bases). The CDR3 sequence is 13 residues long. Germline loops: CDR1 SGHDT, CDR2 YYEEEE. The V end was cut by 1 base, the J end by 4 bases, with 6 bases between. Here the CDR3 DNA reads TGTGCCAGCAGCTTGACTAGGTACAATGAGCAGTTCTTC. Its translation: CASSLTRYNEQFF. Filled out from reference TRBV5-6 and TRBJ2-1, the complete variable domain reads DAGVTQSPTHLIKTRGQQVTLRCSPKSGHDTVSWYQQALGQGPQFIFQYYEEEERQRGNFPDRFSGHQFPNYSSELNVNALLLGDSALYLCASSLTRYNEQFFGPGTRLTVL.

The chain combines TRBV2 with TRBJ1-5, with D possibly matching TRBD1 (5 bases). Trimming took 4 bases from V and 0 from J, leaving 10 bases between them. This CDR3 has 15 amino acids. Germline V gene data show CDR1 as SNHLY and CDR2 as FYNNEI. The CDR3 nucleotides read TGTGCCAGCAGTGGGGGCGGGGATAGCAATCAGCCCCAGCATTTT. Translated, it gives CASSGGGDSNQPQHF.

V gene TRBV11-2 combines with J gene TRBJ2-1, with D perhaps matching TRBD1 (6 bases). Looked up from germline, CDR1 is SGHAT and CDR2 is FQNNGV. The CDR3 extends over 15 amino acids. The V gene lost 5 bases and the J gene lost 2 bases, with 13 bases spanning the gap. The CDR3 sequence is CASSEGWTAYNEQFF. CDR3 bases: TGTGCCAGCAGCGAAGGATGGACAGCCTACAATGAGCAGTTCTTC.

The rearrangement links TRBV5-1 to TRBJ2-3; TRBD2 aligns across 10 bases. This CDR3 has 16 residues. Germline trimming cut 0 bases from V and 1 base from J; bases unmatched to any gene: 2. Germline-derived CDR1 and CDR2 are SGHRS and YFSETQ. As DNA, the CDR3 is TGCGCCAGCAGCTTGGTAGCGGGAGGTGGCACAGATACGCAGTATTTT. Amino acid sequence: CASSLVAGGGTDTQYF.

This chain uses TRBV4-1 with TRBJ1-6; 9 nucleotides match TRBD1. V dropped 0 bases and J dropped 9; count of bases not matched to a gene: 3. The CDR3 is made up of 15 amino acids. Germline V gene lookup returns CDR1 MGHRA and CDR2 YSYEKL. The CDR3 is CASSQEAQGASPLHF. CDR3 nucleotides: TGCGCCAGCAGCCAAGAGGCACAGGGGGCTTCACCCCTCCACTTT.

A remark on this clone: Germline and junction disagree at one end, which may indicate a read error. The chain links TRBV6-6 to TRBJ2-3; D possibly corresponds to TRBD1 (6 bases). The CDR3 loop spans 13 amino acids. Germline V CDR1 and CDR2: MNHNY, SVGAGI (reference sequence). CDR3 DNA sequence: TGTGCCGGAGGAGGCAGGGGCACGGATACGCAGTATTTT. Residues: CAGGGRGTDTQYF.